One sample yielded the 27 T cell receptor beta chains listed below, sequenced in a study of T-cell reconstitution after alpha-beta-depleted transplantation in children. As it was prepared, the TCRbeta library received unique molecular identifiers. TCRdb processed the PCR reads anew with MiXCR; each CDR3 protein has one entry. The data show about 980,000 distinct CDR3 sequences, about 26% seen once. The source was PBMCs, mostly from graft donor cells, collected 360 days after TCRalphabeta/CD19-depleted stem cell transplant. Source of these receptors: a boy under three years old who had a stem cell transplant for SCID, so the T cells may come from the graft donor.

V gene TRBV5-1 combines with J gene TRBJ2-7; D is unclear. The CDR3 has 15 residues. CDR1 SGHRS and CDR2 YFSETQ come from the germline V gene. V was cut by 4 bases and J by 0 bases, with 14 bases left in between. CDR3 sequence: CASSPDSISSYEQYF. CDR3 DNA sequence: TGCGCCAGCAGCCCCGACTCAATCAGCTCCTACGAGCAGTACTTC.

V gene TRBV20-1 combines with J gene TRBJ1-1; TRBD1 might be the D (6 bases). Trimming removed 5 bases at V and 0 bases at J, with 10 bases between. This CDR3 has 13 residues. From germline, CDR1 is DFQATT and CDR2 SNEGSKA (reference sequence). CDR3 loop: CSAPDSLNTEAFF. The DNA of the CDR3 is TGCAGTGCTCCGGACAGCCTGAACACTGAAGCTTTCTTT.

This clonotype has only one observation. The genes are TRBV13 and TRBJ2-7; possible D gene TRBD2, 6 bases. From germline, CDR1 is PRHDT and CDR2 FYEKMQ (reference sequence). V shed 0 bases and J shed 3 bases, with 12 bases lying between them. CDR3 length: 15 residues. This CDR3 reads CASSLGTRSFYEQYF. For the CDR3, the DNA is TGTGCCAGCAGCTTAGGGACTAGATCTTTCTACGAGCAGTACTTC.

In its sample, this clonotype was seen a few times. The rearrangement uses TRBV15 and TRBJ2-7; 7 bases map to TRBD2. The CDR3 contains 15 residues. The germline gives CDR1 LNHNV, CDR2 YYDKDF (reference sequence). The V gene end was trimmed by 1 base and the J gene end by 5 bases; junction bases not matched to a gene: 8. The CDR3 reads CATSRGGLGPDEQYF. The CDR3 bases are TGTGCCACCAGCAGAGGTGGACTAGGGCCCGACGAGCAGTACTTC. The full variable domain, completed using reference TRBV15 and TRBJ2-7, is DAMVIQNPRYQVTQFGKPVTLSCSQTLNHNVMYWYQQKSSQAPKLLFHYYDKDFNNEADTPDNFQSRRPNTSFCFLDIRSPGLGDTAMYLCATSRGGLGPDEQYFGPGTRLTVT.

This clonotype was seen a handful of times. The chain uses TRBV5-1 and TRBJ2-1, with TRBD2 as a possible D gene (6 bases). CDR3 length equals 16 residues. The V gene's germline CDR1 is SGHRS and CDR2 YFSETQ. With 3 bases removed from V and 0 bases from J, the gap between germline ends came to 13 bases. CDR3 amino acids: CASSSTGTHSYNEQFF. Here the CDR3 DNA reads TGCGCCAGCAGCTCGACCGGGACTCACTCCTACAATGAGCAGTTCTTC.

This clonotype has just one count. The V gene is TRBV5-1, the J gene TRBJ1-4; D remains ambiguous. Trimming took 0 bases from V and 7 from J, leaving 13 bases between them. This CDR3 is 15 amino acids long. Germline assignment: CDR1 SGHRS and CDR2 YFSETQ. The CDR3 DNA follows: TGCGCCAGCAGCTTGGCCGGCGGGTTGTCTGAAAAACTGTTTTTT. Its protein is CASSLAGGLSEKLFF.

The rearrangement uses TRBV7-2 and TRBJ2-7, with D maybe TRBD1 (5 bases). V lost 3 bases, J lost 4 bases, and 10 bases lay in between. The germline CDR1 and CDR2 sequences are SGHTA and FQGNSA. CDR3 length equals 13 residues. CDR3 coding DNA: TGTGCCAGCAGCTTTTCAGGGTGGTACGAGCAGTACTTC. Amino acid sequence: CASSFSGWYEQYF.

This chain uses TRBV5-1 with TRBJ2-2; no clear D. CDR3 length equals 15 residues. The V end was cut by 2 bases, the J end by 2 bases, with 10 bases between. Germline assignment: CDR1 SGHRS and CDR2 YFSETQ. CDR3 sequence (DNA): TGCGCCAGCAGCTTTAGTACTCCTAACACCGGGGAGCTGTTTTTT. Protein sequence: CASSFSTPNTGELFF.

V gene TRBV27 combines with J gene TRBJ2-4, with 8 bases identical to TRBD2. The trim removed 4 bases at V and 9 bases at J, leaving 17 bases unmatched. CDR1 MNHEY and CDR2 SMNVEV come from the germline V gene (reference sequence). The CDR3 consists of 17 residues. The DNA for the CDR3 is TGTGCCAGCAGTTCGGGGGGGGCTTTCGCGGACCCGGTCATTCAGTACTTC. It codes for CASSSGGAFADPVIQYF.

In DNA, the CDR3 is TGTGCCAGCAGCTTAGTGTTGGCAGGAGGGGAAGCTTTCTTT. Translation gives CASSLVLAGGEAFF. The chain carries TRBV14 and TRBJ1-1; D ambiguous. Germline CDR1 SGHDN, CDR2 FVKESK. This CDR3 spans 14 amino acids. V was pared by 5 bases and J by 8 bases, with 18 bases between. Full variable domain (outside the CDR3, taken from reference TRBV14 and TRBJ1-1): EAGVTQFPSHSVIEKGQTVTLRCDPISGHDNLYWYRRVMGKEIKFLLHFVKESKQDESGMPNNRFLAERTGGTYSTLKVQPAELEDSGVYFCASSLVLAGGEAFFGQGTRLTVV.

The rearrangement uses TRBV6-5 and TRBJ1-1; possibly TRBD1 for D (6 bases). Germline values: CDR1 MNHEY, CDR2 SVGAGI. The CDR3 is 15 amino acids. Between the trimmed V and J ends, which lost 2 bases and 2 bases, there was a span of 12 bases. CDR3 nucleotide sequence: TGTGCCAGCAGTTACCCAGGACAGCCTAACACTGAAGCTTTCTTT. It encodes CASSYPGQPNTEAFF.

This clonotype was seen a handful of times. At one boundary the junction diverges from the germline segment, which might be a read error. Here the CDR3 DNA reads TGTGCCAGCAGCCAAGATCCGGCCGGGCACTTC. It encodes CASSQDPAGHF. This chain links TRBV3-1 with TRBJ2-4; the D is unclear. The V gene's germline CDR1 is LGHDT and CDR2 YNNKEL (reference sequence). The CDR3 spans 11 residues.

CDR3 nucleotides: TGCGCCAGCAGTCTACAGGGAGGATACTACAATGAGCAGTTCTTC. Its translation: CASSLQGGYYNEQFF. The rearrangement links TRBV5-1 to TRBJ2-1; D assignment may be TRBD1 or TRBD2 (6 bases each). The CDR3 has 15 amino acids. Between the trimmed V and J ends, which lost 5 bases and 3 bases, there was a span of 15 bases. CDR1 is SGHRS and CDR2 is YFSETQ in the germline V gene. The variable domain in full, completed from reference TRBV5-1 and TRBJ2-1, reads KAGVTQTPRYLIKTRGQQVTLSCSPISGHRSVSWYQQTPGQGLQFLFEYFSETQRNKGNFPGRFSGRQFSNSRSEMNVSTLELGDSALYLCASSLQGGYYNEQFFGPGTRLTVL.

The rearrangement joins TRBV6-4 to TRBJ1-6; D unclear. Germline lookup yields CDR1 MRHNA and CDR2 SNTAGT. V lost 4 bases and J lost 6, with 7 bases in between. CDR3 size: 13 residues. DNA for the CDR3: TGTGCCAGCAGTGTCTGGAGTAATTCACCCCTCCACTTT. It is translated as CASSVWSNSPLHF.

This clonotype was observed many times. V and J are TRBV9 and TRBJ2-2; 10 positions match TRBD1. This CDR3 comprises 17 residues. The germline gives CDR1 SGDLS, CDR2 YYNGEE. Trimming cost V 2 bases and J 0 bases; bases outside gene matches: 4. DNA for the CDR3: TGTGCCAGCAGCGTTCAGGGACAGGGGTCGAACACCGGGGAGCTGTTTTTT. It yields the protein CASSVQGQGSNTGELFF.

This chain connects TRBV7-2 to TRBJ2-1; D is undetermined. V dropped 1 base and J dropped 5 bases, with 9 bases sitting between them. The germline V gene encodes CDR1 SGHTA and CDR2 FQGNSA. CDR3 size: 14 residues. For the CDR3, the DNA is TGTGCCAGCAGCTTAGTGTGGATACACAATGAGCAGTTCTTC. Its protein product is CASSLVWIHNEQFF.

This clonotype was counted between two and nine times. V usage is TRBV11-1 and J usage is TRBJ2-7; TRBD2 aligns across 15 bases. Germline CDR1 reads SGHAT; CDR2 reads FQDESV (reference sequence). Losses at the gene ends were 1 base for V and 3 bases for J; bases not matched to a gene: 10. CDR3 size: 19 residues. CDR3 amino acids: CASSLDLGLAGGPNYEQYF. As DNA, the CDR3 is TGTGCCAGCAGCTTAGACCTGGGACTAGCGGGGGGCCCGAACTACGAGCAGTACTTC.

This clonotype was seen a handful of times. V usage is TRBV20-1 and J usage is TRBJ2-1; 7 positions agree with TRBD2. V lost 5 bases and J lost 2; bases outside the gene matches: 6. The length of the CDR3 is 14 residues. From germline, CDR1 is DFQATT and CDR2 SNEGSKA (reference sequence). For the CDR3, the DNA is TGCAGTGCTCCCTCAGGGAGGGCCTACAATGAGCAGTTCTTC. Translated, it gives CSAPSGRAYNEQFF.

This clonotype was recorded a few times. The rearrangement joins TRBV5-1 to TRBJ2-1; TRBD2 matches at 7 bases. Germline CDR1 SGHRS, CDR2 YFSETQ. This CDR3 comprises 15 residues. V shed 3 bases and J 5 bases; nucleotides not matched to a gene: 8. The CDR3 reads CASSWGLPSDNEQFF. CDR3 DNA: TGCGCCAGCAGCTGGGGACTACCGTCGGACAATGAGCAGTTCTTC.

This clonotype was seen ten or more times. The rearrangement links TRBV20-1 to TRBJ2-5; tentatively, D is TRBD1 or TRBD2 (5 bases each). CDR1 DFQATT and CDR2 SNEGSKA come from the germline V gene (reference sequence). Trimming stripped 3 bases from V and 9 bases from J, with 14 bases between. The CDR3 is 12 residues long. The CDR3 loop reads CSASDHGGPQYF. The CDR3 nucleotides are TGCAGTGCTAGCGACCATGGGGGACCCCAGTACTTC.

J is TRBJ1-3 and V is TRBV7-2, with TRBD1 as a possible D gene (6 bases). CDR3 length equals 15 residues. CDR1 is SGHTA and CDR2 is FQGNSA in the germline V gene. Trimming took 5 bases from V and 3 from J, leaving 14 bases between them. CDR3 sequence (DNA): TGTGCCAGCAGCCCACACAGGGACTTTGGAAACACCATATATTTT. This translates into CASSPHRDFGNTIYF.

Only a few counts were recorded for this clonotype. The rearrangement uses TRBV7-9 and TRBJ1-1; 7 bases match TRBD1. This CDR3 spans 16 amino acids. Looked up from germline, CDR1 is SEHNR and CDR2 is FQNEAQ (reference sequence). With 3 bases clipped from V and 6 bases from J, the junction kept 13 bases outside the gene matches. Written as DNA, the CDR3 is TGTGCCAGCAGCTTCGGGAGGGGGCGAGTGACGGCTGAAGCTTTCTTT. It encodes CASSFGRGRVTAEAFF.

V and J are TRBV11-2 and TRBJ2-3; TRBD1 or TRBD2 may be the D gene (5 bases each). Trimming pared 2 bases from V and 6 bases from J, leaving 15 bases between. CDR1 is SGHAT, CDR2 FQNNGV, per germline. The CDR3 is 15 amino acids. As DNA, the CDR3 is TGTGCCAGCAGCTTATGGGACGTAGGGGACGATACGCAGTATTTT. Translated: CASSLWDVGDDTQYF.

The V gene is TRBV12-3 or TRBV12-4, the J gene TRBJ1-1; D unresolved. V lost 3 bases to trimming and J lost 10 bases, with 9 bases between them. There are 11 residues in the CDR3. In DNA, the CDR3 is TGTGCCAGCAGTTTTGGGCAGACAGCTTTCTTT. It specifies CASSFGQTAFF.

In its sample, this clonotype was seen a few times. This chain connects TRBV6-1 to TRBJ2-1; 13 nucleotides match TRBD2. Germline V CDR1 and CDR2: MNHNS, SASEGT. V lost 7 bases to trimming and J lost 8 bases; unmatched junction nucleotides: 8. This CDR3 comprises 15 residues. This chain's CDR3 is CASKRTSGGVDEQFF. The CDR3, as DNA: TGTGCCAGCAAACGGACTAGCGGGGGTGTCGATGAGCAGTTCTTC.

CDR3: CATSDLGPTGHEQFF. CDR3 nucleotide sequence: TGTGCCACCAGTGATTTGGGGCCGACAGGGCATGAGCAGTTCTTC. V is TRBV24-1 and J is TRBJ2-1; TRBD1 matches at 7 bases. Losses at the gene ends were 0 bases for V and 8 bases for J; bases not matched to a gene: 6. Per germline, CDR1 KGHDR and CDR2 SFDVKD. There are 15 residues in the CDR3.

The CDR3 region is CASSLDGRLSGGTYNEQFF. The CDR3 DNA reads as TGTGCCAGCAGCTTAGATGGCCGGTTGTCGGGGGGAACCTACAATGAGCAGTTCTTC. The chain couples TRBV7-6 to TRBJ2-1; 7 bases match TRBD2. Germline lookup yields CDR1 SGHVS and CDR2 FNYEAQ. V shed 1 base, J shed 2 bases, and the junction held 14 bases outside the gene matches. The CDR3 is made up of 19 amino acids.